The 20 T cell receptor beta chains presented below share a single source sample, sequenced in a study of blood T cell repertoires in COVID-19. Assay used: immunoSEQ multiplex PCR; TCRdb lists only in-frame clones, some missing. The data contain some 300,000 clones, over 85% of them singletons. The sample comprised PBMCs or T cells enriched from blood (not recorded which). These receptors were collected from a woman aged 25 to 39 who had recovered from COVID-19.

The rearrangement uses TRBV20-1 and TRBJ2-7, with TRBD2 identical over 8 bases. Germline CDR1 is DFQATT and CDR2 is SNEGSKA (reference sequence). CDR3 length equals 21 residues. The J segment lost 0 bases and the V segment lost 3 bases, leaving 25 bases of the junction unmatched. CDR3 nucleotides: TGCAGTGCTAGTTTCGTCGGGGGGGAAAAAACGGACGGATCAAACTCCTACGAGCAGTACTTC. It translates to CSASFVGGEKTDGSNSYEQYF.

This sequence joins TRBV6-1 and TRBJ1-6; weak D call: TRBD1 (5 bases). The germline V and J ends were trimmed by 1 base and 4 bases, with 11 bases remaining between them. The V gene's germline CDR1 is MNHNS and CDR2 SASEGT. The CDR3 consists of 16 residues. CDR3 sequence: CASSEETGGYNSPLHF. CDR3 DNA sequence: TGTGCCAGCAGTGAAGAAACAGGCGGTTATAATTCACCCCTCCACTTT.

The J gene is TRBJ2-3, the V gene TRBV6-5; no definite D call. V was cut by 7 bases and J by 4 bases, with 9 bases left in between. CDR3 length: 12 amino acids. The germline gives CDR1 MNHEY, CDR2 SVGAGI. The CDR3 loop reads CASTQAADTQYF. The CDR3 region has the DNA TGTGCCAGCACCCAGGCCGCAGATACGCAGTATTTT.

The table lists this clone with a count of one. The chain uses TRBV27 and TRBJ2-7; 9 nucleotides agree with TRBD1. This CDR3 has 16 residues. With V trimmed by 4 bases and J by 3 bases, 10 bases remained unmatched. Germline CDR1 reads MNHEY; CDR2 reads SMNVEV (reference sequence). In nucleotides, the CDR3 is TGTGCCAGCAGTTCCCGGACAGGGGCCGCTTACTACGAGCAGTACTTC. Protein product: CASSSRTGAAYYEQYF.

This rearrangement joins TRBV4-3 to TRBJ2-3; no clear D gene. The CDR3 totals 16 residues. With 0 bases removed from V and 2 bases from J, the gap between germline ends came to 12 bases. Germline V gives CDR1 LGHNA, CDR2 YSLEER. This chain's CDR3 is CASSQERFTYTDTQYF. Here the CDR3 DNA reads TGCGCCAGCAGCCAAGAACGCTTTACTTACACAGATACGCAGTATTTT.

The rearrangement links TRBV7-2 to TRBJ1-5; perhaps TRBD1 as D (5 bases). Germline lookup yields CDR1 SGHTA and CDR2 FQGNSA. With 3 bases removed from V and 7 bases from J, the gap between germline ends came to 19 bases. There are 16 residues in the CDR3. The CDR3 bases are TGTGCCAGCAGCTTTACGACCGGGGGAGATCGCCAGCCCCAGCATTTT. Translated: CASSFTTGGDRQPQHF.

The genes are TRBV28 and TRBJ2-7; TRBD1 matches 9 bases. CDR1 MDHEN and CDR2 SYDVKM come from the germline V gene. The J segment lost 3 bases and the V segment lost 4 bases, leaving 7 bases of the junction unmatched. The CDR3 has 15 residues. CDR3 region: CASSYSGTGYYEQYF. The CDR3 DNA follows: TGTGCCAGCAGTTATTCGGGGACAGGGTACTACGAGCAGTACTTC. Using reference TRBV28 and TRBJ2-7 for the parts outside the CDR3, the full variable domain is DVKVTQSSRYLVKRTGEKVFLECVQDMDHENMFWYRQDPGLGLRLIYFSYDVKMKEKGDIPEGYSVSREKKERFSLILESASTNQTSMYLCASSYSGTGYYEQYFGPGTRLTVT.

Only one count was recorded for this clone. J is TRBJ1-2 and V is TRBV6-5; D gene unclear. Germline CDR1 reads MNHEY; CDR2 reads SVGAGI. Trimming stripped 0 bases from V and 6 bases from J, with 17 bases between. The CDR3 runs to 16 residues. CDR3 DNA sequence: TGTGCCAGCAGTTACTCATCCAGGCGAGGGTTGGATGGCTACACCTTC. Its protein is CASSYSSRRGLDGYTF.

The chain has TRBV20-1 and TRBJ2-2; perhaps TRBD2 as D (5 bases). The CDR3 covers 14 residues. From germline, CDR1 is DFQATT and CDR2 SNEGSKA (reference sequence). With 3 bases removed from V and 4 bases from J, the gap between germline ends came to 12 bases. CDR3 DNA: TGCAGTGCTAGTCCCACTAGATTCACCGGGGAGCTGTTTTTT. Amino acid sequence: CSASPTRFTGELFF.

The V gene is TRBV2, the J gene TRBJ1-1, with a weak D call TRBD1 (5 bases). Deletions cut 6 bases from V and 11 bases from J, with 25 bases between. The CDR3 loop spans 15 amino acids. Germline V gives CDR1 SNHLY, CDR2 FYNNEI. CDR3 bases: TGTGCCAGCAGCGAACTCGGGACCGGGAGCAGTGGGGCTTTCTTT. Translated: CASSELGTGSSGAFF.

This clone was recorded only once. The V gene is TRBV12-3 or TRBV12-4, the J gene TRBJ1-1, with a tentative D call TRBD1 (5 bases). The germline V and J ends were trimmed by 5 bases and 0 bases, with 7 bases remaining between them. CDR3 size: 13 residues. The CDR3 spells CASSPQVNTEAFF. CDR3 sequence (DNA): TGTGCCAGCAGTCCACAGGTGAACACTGAAGCTTTCTTT.

The chain links TRBV18 to TRBJ2-1, with D tentatively TRBD1 (5 bases). V was pared by 2 bases and J by 0 bases, with 11 bases between. The CDR3 totals 16 residues. Germline V gives CDR1 KGHSH, CDR2 LQKENI. In DNA form, the CDR3 reads TGTGCCAGCTCACCAGGGGCCCCATTCTCCTACAATGAGCAGTTCTTC. Translated: CASSPGAPFSYNEQFF. Supplemented by reference TRBV18 and TRBJ2-1, the full variable domain reads NAGVMQNPRHLVRRRGQEARLRCSPMKGHSHVYWYRQLPEEGLKFMVYLQKENIIDESGMPKERFSAEFPKEGPSILRIQQVVRGDSAAYFCASSPGAPFSYNEQFFGPGTRLTVL.

The CDR3 nucleotides are TGTGCCAGCAGTTACTCGACGAGAGGACTAGCGATCTCCTACGAGCAGTACTTC. This translates into CASSYSTRGLAISYEQYF. V usage is TRBV6-2 or TRBV6-3 and J usage is TRBJ2-7; 9 bases fit TRBD2. The CDR3 spans 18 residues. The germline V gene has CDR1 MNHEY and CDR2 SVGEGT. With 0 bases clipped from V and 0 bases from J, the junction kept 9 bases outside the gene matches.

The chain recombines TRBV30 with TRBJ2-7; 11 bases agree with TRBD1. CDR3 length: 15 residues. Germline trimming cut 0 bases from V and 0 bases from J; bases unmatched to any gene: 1. Germline V lookup: CDR1 GTSNPN, CDR2 SVGIG (reference sequence). The CDR3 bases are TGTGCCTGGAGTGTAGGGACAGGGGGCTCCTACGAGCAGTACTTC. It is translated as CAWSVGTGGSYEQYF.

The chain links TRBV27 to TRBJ2-7; D is possibly TRBD1 (5 bases). The V gene's germline CDR1 is MNHEY and CDR2 SMNVEV (reference sequence). CDR3 length equals 15 residues. The germline V and J ends were trimmed by 5 bases and 7 bases, with 21 bases remaining between them. For the CDR3, the DNA is TGTGCCAGCAGTCCATCCCCAGGGCCCTCGGAGGAGCAGTACTTC. Its translation is CASSPSPGPSEEQYF.

The chain employs TRBV27 and TRBJ2-3, with 11 positions matching TRBD2. J lost 2 bases, V lost 5 bases, and 6 bases had no gene match. Germline values: CDR1 MNHEY, CDR2 SMNVEV (reference sequence). The CDR3 is 16 residues long. CDR3 in amino acids: CASSPGTSGNTDTQYF. CDR3 sequence (DNA): TGTGCCAGCAGTCCCGGGACTAGCGGAAACACAGATACGCAGTATTTT.

This rearrangement joins TRBV10-3 to TRBJ1-5, with 8 bases lining up with TRBD1. The CDR3 loop spans 13 amino acids. CDR1 ENHRY and CDR2 SYGVKD come from the germline V gene. V lost 10 bases to trimming and J lost 2 bases; unmatched junction nucleotides: 4. The CDR3 reads CATADRGNQPQHF. In DNA, the CDR3 is TGTGCCACCGCGGACAGGGGCAATCAGCCCCAGCATTTT.

The chain combines TRBV25-1 with TRBJ2-5, with 7 nucleotides matching TRBD2. Germline trimming cut 4 bases from V and 5 bases from J; bases unmatched to any gene: 10. Germline-derived CDR1 and CDR2 are MGHDK and SYGVNS. This CDR3 has 15 amino acids. The CDR3 nucleotides are TGTGCCAGCAGTGCGATGGGGGGGAAAGGGGAGACCCAGTACTTC. It codes for CASSAMGGKGETQYF.

The chain employs TRBV10-3 and TRBJ2-7; 12 bases line up with TRBD1. J was trimmed by 8 bases and V by 6 bases; bases with no gene match: 17. The CDR3 loop spans 17 amino acids. The germline gives CDR1 ENHRY, CDR2 SYGVKD. The CDR3 region is CAISPTTGTGGNGKQYF. CDR3 DNA sequence: TGTGCCATCAGCCCGACTACCGGGACAGGGGGCAACGGGAAGCAGTACTTC.

The DNA of the CDR3 is TGTGCCAGCAGTACGGGACTTATTAGGGAGCAGTTCTTC. This encodes CASSTGLIREQFF. The genes are TRBV12-3 or TRBV12-4 and TRBJ2-1, with a weak D call TRBD2 (6 bases). The CDR3 length is 13 residues. V gave up 5 bases and J gave up 10 bases, with 15 bases separating them.